This TCR beta chain was obtained from a study of neurological immune-mediated disorders. A note on this clonotype: With a much larger clone just one base away, this may be a read error.

TCRdb re-derived calls from the 5' RACE reads in MiXCR, one entry per CDR3 protein. The data contain about 58,000 distinct CDR3 sequences, under 3.5% of them singletons. V gave up 5 bases and J gave up 1 base, with 8 bases separating them. The CDR3 totals 13 residues. CDR1 is LGHDT and CDR2 is YNNKEL in the germline V gene (reference sequence). The sequence derives from a woman in her fifties or sixties with multiple sclerosis. This rearrangement joins TRBV3-1 to TRBJ1-1; D ambiguous. Sequencing input: PBMCs. The CDR3: CASSGTPNTEAFF. In nucleotides, the CDR3 is TGTGCCAGCAGCGGAACCCCGAACACTGAAGCTTTCTTT.